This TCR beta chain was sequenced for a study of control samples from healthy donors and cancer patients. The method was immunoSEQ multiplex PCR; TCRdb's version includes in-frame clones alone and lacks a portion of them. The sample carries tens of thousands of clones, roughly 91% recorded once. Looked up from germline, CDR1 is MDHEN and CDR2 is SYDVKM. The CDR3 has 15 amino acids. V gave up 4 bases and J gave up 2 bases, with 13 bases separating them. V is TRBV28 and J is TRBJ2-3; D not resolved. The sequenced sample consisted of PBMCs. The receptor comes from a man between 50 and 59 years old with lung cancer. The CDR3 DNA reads TGTGCCAGCAGTTCCCCTCCCTCTATCACAGATACGCAGTATTTT. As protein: CASSSPPSITDTQYF.